The rows below give T cell receptor beta chains drawn from one sample of a study of glioma-infiltrating T cells. MiXCR, run by TCRdb on the multiplex PCR reads, gives a single entry per CDR3 protein. Of fewer than 500,000 distinct CDR3 sequences listed, roughly two fifths were seen once; the top ten hold 12%. The source material was glioma tissue, nonneoplastic brain tissue, or PBMCs (not recorded which). The receptors derive from a human donor with low-grade glioma or glioblastoma, undergoing nonglioma brain surgery, or in good health (not recorded which). Both conserved end residues are part of each CDR3. Fields, in order: V gene, J gene, clone size, D gene, CDR3 protein, CDR3 DNA. The D gene is left open where the match is weak. Size values are once, few and many counts, or a class for expanded clones, and some rows have none.

TRBV6-6	TRBJ2-3	NA	TRBD1	CASSTNRGTDTQYF	TGTGCCAGCAGTACAAACAGGGGGACAGATACGCAGTATTTT
TRBV27	TRBJ2-1	many	TRBD2	CASSFQAPSGSYNEQFF	TGTGCCAGCAGTTTCCAAGCCCCTAGCGGCTCCTACAATGAGCAGTTCTTC
TRBV24-1	TRBJ1-1	NA	NA	CATSDTDPTSEAFF	TGTGCCACCAGTGACACAGACCCAACATCTGAAGCTTTCTTT
TRBV4-2	TRBJ2-7	NA	NA	CASSQDRDSSYDQYF	TGTGCCAGCAGCCAAGATAGAGACAGCTCCTACGATCAGTACTTC
TRBV7-2	TRBJ1-1	NA	NA	CASSFVGWVQNTEAFF	TGTGCCAGCAGCTTCGTGGGTTGGGTCCAGAACACTGAAGCTTTCTTT
TRBV29-1	TRBJ1-5	NA	NA	CSVGQGPNQPQHF	TGCAGCGTTGGGCAGGGGCCAAATCAGCCCCAGCATTTT
TRBV7-9	TRBJ2-3	NA	TRBD2	CASSLAGTTTDTQYF	TGTGCCAGCAGCTTAGCCGGGACTACCACAGATACGCAGTATTTT
TRBV20-1	TRBJ2-3	few	NA	CSAPRGNRRSDTQYF	TGCAGTGCTCCACGGGGGAATCGGAGGTCAGATACGCAGTATTTT
TRBV6-1	TRBJ2-2	NA	TRBD1	CASRTGQGNTGELFF	TGTGCCAGCAGGACGGGACAGGGGAACACCGGGGAGCTGTTTTTT
TRBV27	TRBJ2-3	NA	NA	CASRDRGADTDTQYF	TGTGCCAGCAGAGATCGGGGGGCAGACACAGATACGCAGTATTTT
TRBV4-3	TRBJ2-7	NA	NA	CASSQDRYSYEQYF	TGCGCCAGCAGCCAAGACAGGTACTCCTACGAGCAGTACTTC
TRBV12-5	TRBJ2-3	few	TRBD2	CASGTGLAGFADTQYF	TGTGCTAGTGGTACCGGACTAGCGGGATTCGCAGATACGCAGTATTTT
TRBV28	TRBJ2-3	many	NA	CASNRVTDTQYF	TGTGCCAGCAACCGGGTTACAGATACGCAGTATTTT
TRBV5-5	TRBJ1-1	once	TRBD1	CASSPTRGTGDTEAFF	TGTGCCAGCAGCCCCACTCGGGGGACAGGGGACACTGAAGCTTTCTTT
TRBV15	TRBJ2-1	many	TRBD2	CATSRIGRADEQFF	TGTGCCACCAGCAGAATTGGGAGGGCCGATGAGCAGTTCTTC
TRBV20-1	TRBJ2-5	few	NA	CSARESIQEPQETQYF	TGCAGTGCTAGAGAATCGATCCAGGAACCCCAAGAGACCCAGTACTTC
TRBV6-2/TRBV6-3	TRBJ1-5	few	TRBD1	CASSPTGEFGQPQHF	TGTGCCAGCAGCCCAACAGGGGAATTCGGTCAGCCCCAGCATTTT
TRBV11-3	TRBJ2-3	many	TRBD2	CASSLTSGSVDTQYF	TGTGCCAGCAGCTTGACTAGCGGGAGCGTGGATACGCAGTATTTT
TRBV6-1	TRBJ2-2	NA	NA	CASCDGLYTGELFF	TGTGCCAGCTGCGACGGGTTGTACACCGGGGAGCTGTTTTTT
TRBV5-1	TRBJ2-1	NA	NA	CASSLSAGYNEQLF	TGCGCCAGCAGCTTGTCGGCCGGCTACAATGAGCAGCTCTTC
TRBV4-2	TRBJ2-1	many	TRBD1	CASSQEVWDRDNEQFF	TGTGCCAGCAGCCAAGAAGTCTGGGACAGGGACAATGAGCAGTTCTTC
TRBV20-1	TRBJ2-5	NA	TRBD2	CSARSRGGETQYF	TGCAGTGCTAGATCCCGCGGGGGAGAGACCCAGTACTTC
TRBV7-2	TRBJ2-3	NA	NA	CASSLGPGSDTQYF	TGTGCCAGCAGCTTAGGGCCCGGCTCTGATACGCAGTATTTT
TRBV29-1	TRBJ1-4	NA	TRBD1	CSVEKRDRDFVKLFF	TGCAGCGTTGAAAAGCGGGACAGGGATTTTGTAAAACTGTTTTTT
TRBV3-1	TRBJ2-7	NA	NA	CASSQPGHGLGEQYF	TGTGCCAGCAGCCAACCGGGACACGGATTGGGCGAGCAGTACTTC
TRBV6-1	TRBJ2-1	many	NA	CASNFVVWNEQFF	TGTGCCAGCAACTTTGTGGTTTGGAATGAGCAGTTCTTC
TRBV7-6	TRBJ1-6	few	TRBD1	CASSFGRGSSPLHF	TGTGCCAGCAGCTTCGGCAGGGGGAGTTCACCCCTCCACTTT
TRBV20-1	TRBJ2-7	NA	TRBD2	CSARNPGLAGVSYEQYF	TGCAGTGCCCGTAACCCGGGACTAGCGGGAGTGTCCTACGAGCAGTACTTC
TRBV6-1	TRBJ2-7	many	NA	CASKQSYEQYF	TGTGCCAGCAAGCAGTCCTACGAGCAGTACTTC
TRBV27	TRBJ1-5	NA	NA	CASSLWYQGSQPQHF	TGTGCCAGCAGTTTGTGGTACCAGGGCAGTCAGCCCCAGCATTTT
TRBV6-4	TRBJ2-3	NA	NA	CASSDGQESDTQYF	TGTGCCAGCAGTGACGGGCAGGAATCAGATACGCAGTATTTT
TRBV27	TRBJ1-3	many	NA	CASSHNRDSGNTIYF	TGTGCCAGCAGCCACAACAGGGACTCTGGAAACACCATATATTTT
TRBV9	TRBJ2-3	NA	TRBD1	CASSVDHRGTDTQYF	TGTGCCAGCAGCGTAGATCACAGGGGGACAGATACGCAGTATTTT
TRBV18	TRBJ2-5	NA	NA	CASSPGQTQETQYF	TGTGCCAGCTCCCCGGGACAAACCCAAGAGACCCAGTACTTC
TRBV7-3	TRBJ2-5	NA	NA	CASSLTGGNQETQYF	TGTGCCAGCAGCTTAACCGGGGGTAACCAAGAGACCCAGTACTTC
TRBV12-3/TRBV12-4	TRBJ2-7	NA	NA	CASSSYRVRYEQYF	TGTGCCAGCAGTTCGTACAGGGTCAGGTACGAGCAGTACTTC
TRBV20-1	TRBJ1-2	few	NA	CSAGGEGLRGYTF	TGCAGTGCTGGGGGCGAGGGCCTTCGAGGCTACACCTTC
TRBV27	TRBJ1-5	many	NA	CASSPIGDRNQPQHF	TGTGCCAGCAGTCCCATCGGTGATCGCAATCAGCCCCAGCATTTT
TRBV28	TRBJ1-3	NA	NA	CASRPNRVFWNTIYF	TGTGCCAGCCGCCCAAACAGGGTTTTTTGGAACACCATATATTTT